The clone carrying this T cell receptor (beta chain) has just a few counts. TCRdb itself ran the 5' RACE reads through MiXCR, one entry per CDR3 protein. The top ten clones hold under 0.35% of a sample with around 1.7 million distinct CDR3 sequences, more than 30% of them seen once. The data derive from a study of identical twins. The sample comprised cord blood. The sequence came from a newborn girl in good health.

In DNA, the CDR3 is TGTGCCAGCAGCCAAGCCCCCTACAGCGGGAGGGCCTTGGGTGAGCAGTTCTTC. Residues: CASSQAPYSGRALGEQFF. The V call is TRBV4-2, the J call TRBJ2-1; the match to TRBD2 covers 10 bases. Trimming at V came to 1 base and at J to 9 bases, leaving 15 bases not matched to a gene. The length of the CDR3 is 18 residues. Germline V gene lookup returns CDR1 LGHNA and CDR2 YNFKEQ.